This T cell receptor beta chain was recovered during a study of control samples from healthy donors and cancer patients. CDR1 is SGHAT, CDR2 FQNNGV, per germline. The CDR3 runs to 15 residues. Between the trimmed V and J ends, which lost 6 bases and 4 bases, there was a span of 16 bases. Produced via immunoSEQ multiplex PCR; TCRdb's table is partial and in-frame only. The sample contains some 99,000 clones, approximately 90% of which appear only once. The sequence derives from a human donor in good health. The donor label of this sample is uncertain. The chain combines TRBV11-2 with TRBJ1-3; tentatively, D is TRBD1 (6 bases). Specimen: blood. The CDR3 loop is CASSYGQLIGNTIYF. The CDR3 DNA sequence: TGTGCCAGCAGTTATGGACAGTTAATCGGAAACACCATATATTTT.